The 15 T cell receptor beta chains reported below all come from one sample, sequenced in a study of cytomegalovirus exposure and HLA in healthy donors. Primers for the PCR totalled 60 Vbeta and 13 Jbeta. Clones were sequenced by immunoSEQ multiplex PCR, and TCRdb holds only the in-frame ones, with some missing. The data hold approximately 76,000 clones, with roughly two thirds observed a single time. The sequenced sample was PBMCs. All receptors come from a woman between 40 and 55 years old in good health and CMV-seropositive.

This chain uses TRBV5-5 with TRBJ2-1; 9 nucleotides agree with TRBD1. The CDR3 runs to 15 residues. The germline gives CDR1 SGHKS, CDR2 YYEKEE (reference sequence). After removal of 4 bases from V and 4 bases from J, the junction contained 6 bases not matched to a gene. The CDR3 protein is CASSLEGTGYNEQFF. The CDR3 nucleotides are TGTGCCAGCAGCCTGGAGGGGACAGGGTACAATGAGCAGTTCTTC.

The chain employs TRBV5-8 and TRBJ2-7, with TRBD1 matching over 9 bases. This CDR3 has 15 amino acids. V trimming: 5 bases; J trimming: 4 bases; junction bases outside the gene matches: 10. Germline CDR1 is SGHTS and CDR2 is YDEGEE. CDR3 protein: CASRTGTGQMYEQYF. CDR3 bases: TGTGCCAGCAGAACAGGGACAGGGCAGATGTACGAGCAGTACTTC.

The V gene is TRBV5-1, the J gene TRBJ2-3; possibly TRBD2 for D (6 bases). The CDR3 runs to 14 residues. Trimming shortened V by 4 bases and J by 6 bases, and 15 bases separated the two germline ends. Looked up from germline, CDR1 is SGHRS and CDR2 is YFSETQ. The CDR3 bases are TGCGCCAGCAGCGGGGGGAGCTCGGCGGATACGCAGTATTTT. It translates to CASSGGSSADTQYF.

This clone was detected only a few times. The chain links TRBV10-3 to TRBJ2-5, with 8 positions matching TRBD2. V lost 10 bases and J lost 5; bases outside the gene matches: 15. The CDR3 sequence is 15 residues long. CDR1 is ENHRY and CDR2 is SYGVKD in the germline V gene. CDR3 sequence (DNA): TGTGCCACCTCAATAGCGGGGAGCGGGCAGGAGACCCAGTACTTC. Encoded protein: CATSIAGSGQETQYF.

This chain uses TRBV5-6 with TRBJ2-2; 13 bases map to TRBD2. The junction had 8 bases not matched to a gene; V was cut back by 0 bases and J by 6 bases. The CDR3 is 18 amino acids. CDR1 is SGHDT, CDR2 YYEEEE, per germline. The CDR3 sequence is CASSLDGLTSGGAGELFF. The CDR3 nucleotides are TGTGCCAGCAGCTTGGACGGTCTTACTAGCGGGGGGGCCGGGGAGCTGTTTTTT.

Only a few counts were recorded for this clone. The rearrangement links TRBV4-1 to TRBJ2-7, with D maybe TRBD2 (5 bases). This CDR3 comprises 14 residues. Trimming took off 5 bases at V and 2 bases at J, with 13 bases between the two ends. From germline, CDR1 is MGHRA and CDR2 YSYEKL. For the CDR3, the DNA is TGCGCCAGCAGCATTGTGGGAGTTCCCTACGAGCAGTACTTC. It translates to CASSIVGVPYEQYF.

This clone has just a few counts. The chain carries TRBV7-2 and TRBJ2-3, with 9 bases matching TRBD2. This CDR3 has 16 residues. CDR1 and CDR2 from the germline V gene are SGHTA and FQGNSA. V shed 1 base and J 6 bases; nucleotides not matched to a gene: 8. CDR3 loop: CASSLVGSGRPDTQYF. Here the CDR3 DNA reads TGTGCCAGCAGCTTAGTTGGTAGCGGGAGACCCGATACGCAGTATTTT.

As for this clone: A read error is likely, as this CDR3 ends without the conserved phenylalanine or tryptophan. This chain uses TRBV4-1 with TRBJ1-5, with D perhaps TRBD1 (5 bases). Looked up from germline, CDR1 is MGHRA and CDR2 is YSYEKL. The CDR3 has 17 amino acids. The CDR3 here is CSSSRGIDGGSNQPQHC. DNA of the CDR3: TGCTCCAGCAGCCGCGGGATTGACGGGGGTAGCAATCAGCCCCAGCATTGT.

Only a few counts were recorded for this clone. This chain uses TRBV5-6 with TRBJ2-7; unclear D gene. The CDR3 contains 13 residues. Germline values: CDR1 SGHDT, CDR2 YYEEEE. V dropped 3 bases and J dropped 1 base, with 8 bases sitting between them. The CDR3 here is CASSSRVSYEQYF. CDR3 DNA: TGTGCCAGCAGCTCCCGAGTGTCCTACGAGCAGTACTTC.

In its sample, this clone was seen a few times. CDR3 loop: CASSQVLARALSGNTIYF. The DNA for the CDR3 is TGTGCCAGCAGCCAAGTCTTAGCCAGGGCACTCTCTGGAAACACCATATATTTT. The V and J genes are TRBV4-2 and TRBJ1-3; possibly TRBD1 for D (5 bases). Germline CDR1 reads LGHNA; CDR2 reads YNFKEQ. With 1 base removed from V and 0 bases from J, the gap between germline ends came to 16 bases. CDR3 size: 18 residues.

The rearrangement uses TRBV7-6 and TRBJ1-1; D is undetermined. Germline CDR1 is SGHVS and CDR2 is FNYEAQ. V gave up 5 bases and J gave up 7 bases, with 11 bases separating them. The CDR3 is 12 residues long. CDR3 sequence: CASSPSQIEAFF. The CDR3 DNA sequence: TGTGCCAGCAGCCCATCACAGATTGAAGCTTTCTTT.

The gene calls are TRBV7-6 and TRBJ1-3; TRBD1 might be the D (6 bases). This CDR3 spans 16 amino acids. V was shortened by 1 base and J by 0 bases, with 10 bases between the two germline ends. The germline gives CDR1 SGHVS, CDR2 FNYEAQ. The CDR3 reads CASSLEVRGSGNTIYF. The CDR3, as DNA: TGTGCCAGCAGCTTAGAGGTCAGGGGCTCTGGAAACACCATATATTTT.

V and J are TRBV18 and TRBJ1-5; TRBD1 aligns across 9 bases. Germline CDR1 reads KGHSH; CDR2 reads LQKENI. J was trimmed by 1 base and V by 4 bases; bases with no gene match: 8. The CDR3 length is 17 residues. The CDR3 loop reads CASSLGQGTLSNQPQHF. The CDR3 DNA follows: TGTGCCAGCTCACTGGGACAGGGTACTCTGAGCAATCAGCCCCAGCATTTT.

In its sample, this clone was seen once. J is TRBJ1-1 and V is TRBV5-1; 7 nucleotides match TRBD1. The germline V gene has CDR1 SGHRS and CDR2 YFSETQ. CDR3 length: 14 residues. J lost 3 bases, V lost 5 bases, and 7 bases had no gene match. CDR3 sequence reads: CASRPGTVDTEAFF. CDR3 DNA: TGCGCCAGCAGACCCGGGACAGTCGACACTGAAGCTTTCTTT. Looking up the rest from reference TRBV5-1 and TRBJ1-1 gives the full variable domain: KAGVTQTPRYLIKTRGQQVTLSCSPISGHRSVSWYQQTPGQGLQFLFEYFSETQRNKGNFPGRFSGRQFSNSRSEMNVSTLELGDSALYLCASRPGTVDTEAFFGQGTRLTVV.

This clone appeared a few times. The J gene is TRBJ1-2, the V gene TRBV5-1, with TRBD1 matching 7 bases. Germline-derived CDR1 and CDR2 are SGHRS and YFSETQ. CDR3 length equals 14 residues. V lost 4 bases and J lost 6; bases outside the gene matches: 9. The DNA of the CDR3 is TGCGCCAGCAGCACCGGACAGGTCCTCAATGGCTACACCTTC. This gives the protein CASSTGQVLNGYTF.